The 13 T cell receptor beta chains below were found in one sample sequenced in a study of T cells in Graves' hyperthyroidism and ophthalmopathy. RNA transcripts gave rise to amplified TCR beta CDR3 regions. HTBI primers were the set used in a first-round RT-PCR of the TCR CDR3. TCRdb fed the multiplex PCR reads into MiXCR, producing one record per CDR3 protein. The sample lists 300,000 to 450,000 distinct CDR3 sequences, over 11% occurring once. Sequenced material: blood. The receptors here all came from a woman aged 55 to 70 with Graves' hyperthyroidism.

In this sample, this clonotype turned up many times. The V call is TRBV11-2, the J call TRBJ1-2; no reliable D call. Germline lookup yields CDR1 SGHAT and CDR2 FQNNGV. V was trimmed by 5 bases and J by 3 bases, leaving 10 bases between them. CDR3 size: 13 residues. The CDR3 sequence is CASSPGPDYGYTF. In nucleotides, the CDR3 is TGTGCCAGCAGCCCGGGCCCGGACTATGGCTACACCTTC.

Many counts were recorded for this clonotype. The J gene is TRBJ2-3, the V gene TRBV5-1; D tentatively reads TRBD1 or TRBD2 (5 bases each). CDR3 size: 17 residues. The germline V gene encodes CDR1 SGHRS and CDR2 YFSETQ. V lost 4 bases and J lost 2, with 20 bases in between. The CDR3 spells CASSPHGAGIDTDTQYF. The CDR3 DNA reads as TGCGCCAGCAGCCCCCACGGGGCAGGGATCGACACAGATACGCAGTATTTT.

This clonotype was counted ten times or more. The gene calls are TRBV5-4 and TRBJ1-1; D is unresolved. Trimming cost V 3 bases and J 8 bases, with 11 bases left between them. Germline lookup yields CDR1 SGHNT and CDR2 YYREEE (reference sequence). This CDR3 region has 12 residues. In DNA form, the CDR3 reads TGTGCCAGCAGCTGGGATTTTGGCGAAGCTTTCTTT. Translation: CASSWDFGEAFF.

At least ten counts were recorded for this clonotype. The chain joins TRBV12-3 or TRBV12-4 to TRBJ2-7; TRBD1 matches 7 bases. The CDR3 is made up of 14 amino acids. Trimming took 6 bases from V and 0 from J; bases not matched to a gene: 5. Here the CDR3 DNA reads TGTGCCAGCAGCCCCGGGACAGTCTCCTACGAGCAGTACTTC. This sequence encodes CASSPGTVSYEQYF.

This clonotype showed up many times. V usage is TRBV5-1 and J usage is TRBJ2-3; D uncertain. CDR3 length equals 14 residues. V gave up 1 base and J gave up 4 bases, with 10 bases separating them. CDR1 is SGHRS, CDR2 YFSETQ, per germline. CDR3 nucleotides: TGCGCCAGCAGCTTGTTAGGGATCGCAGATACGCAGTATTTT. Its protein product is CASSLLGIADTQYF.

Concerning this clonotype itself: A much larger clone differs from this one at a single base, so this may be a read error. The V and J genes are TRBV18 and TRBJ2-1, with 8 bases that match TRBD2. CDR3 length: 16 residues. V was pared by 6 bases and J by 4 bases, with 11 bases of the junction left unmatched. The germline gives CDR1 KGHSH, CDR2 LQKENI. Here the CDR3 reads CASSPVLAALYNEQFF. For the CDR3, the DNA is TGTGCCAGCTCGCCGGTACTAGCGGCCCTTTACAATGAGCAGTTCTTC. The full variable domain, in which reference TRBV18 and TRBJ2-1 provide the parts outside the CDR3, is NAGVMQNPRHLVRRRGQEARLRCSPMKGHSHVYWYRQLPEEGLKFMVYLQKENIIDESGMPKERFSAEFPKEGPSILRIQQVVRGDSAAYFCASSPVLAALYNEQFFGPGTRLTVL.

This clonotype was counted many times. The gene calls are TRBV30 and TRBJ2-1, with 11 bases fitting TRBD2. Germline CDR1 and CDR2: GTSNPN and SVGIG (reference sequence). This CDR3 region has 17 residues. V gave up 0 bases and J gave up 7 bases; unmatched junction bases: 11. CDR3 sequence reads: CAWSVPFLAGGGNEQFF. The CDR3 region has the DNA TGTGCCTGGAGTGTCCCCTTCCTAGCGGGAGGAGGGAATGAGCAGTTCTTC.

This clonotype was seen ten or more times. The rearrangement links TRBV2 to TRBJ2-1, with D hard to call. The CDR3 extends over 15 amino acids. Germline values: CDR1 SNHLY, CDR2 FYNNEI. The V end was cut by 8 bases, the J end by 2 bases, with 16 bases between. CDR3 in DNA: TGTGCCAGCGGCGCCCTCGCGGCACCCTACAATGAGCAGTTCTTC. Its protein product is CASGALAAPYNEQFF. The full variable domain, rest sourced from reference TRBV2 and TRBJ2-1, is EPEVTQTPSHQVTQMGQEVILRCVPISNHLYFYWYRQILGQKVEFLVSFYNNEISEKSEIFDDQFSVERPDGSNFTLKIRSTKLEDSAMYFCASGALAAPYNEQFFGPGTRLTVL.

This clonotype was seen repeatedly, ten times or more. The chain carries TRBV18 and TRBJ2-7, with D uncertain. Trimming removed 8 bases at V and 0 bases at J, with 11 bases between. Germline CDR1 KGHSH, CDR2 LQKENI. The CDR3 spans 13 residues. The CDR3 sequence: CASSPPDSYEQYF. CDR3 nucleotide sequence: TGTGCCAGCAGTCCACCCGACTCCTACGAGCAGTACTTC. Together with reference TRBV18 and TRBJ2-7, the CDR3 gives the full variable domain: NAGVMQNPRHLVRRRGQEARLRCSPMKGHSHVYWYRQLPEEGLKFMVYLQKENIIDESGMPKERFSAEFPKEGPSILRIQQVVRGDSAAYFCASSPPDSYEQYFGPGTRLTVT.

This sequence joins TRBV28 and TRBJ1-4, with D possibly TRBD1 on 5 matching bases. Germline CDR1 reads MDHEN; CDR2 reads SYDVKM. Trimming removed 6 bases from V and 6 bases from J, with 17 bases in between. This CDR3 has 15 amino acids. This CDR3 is CASSPVGGAYEKLFF. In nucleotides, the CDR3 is TGTGCCAGCAGCCCCGTGGGAGGGGCCTATGAAAAACTGTTTTTT.

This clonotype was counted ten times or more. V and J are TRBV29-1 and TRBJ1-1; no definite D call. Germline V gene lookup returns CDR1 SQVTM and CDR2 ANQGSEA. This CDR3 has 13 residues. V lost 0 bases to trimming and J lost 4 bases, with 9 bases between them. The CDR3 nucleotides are TGCAGCGTTGAAGATGGCATCGGCACTGAAGCTTTCTTT. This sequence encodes CSVEDGIGTEAFF.

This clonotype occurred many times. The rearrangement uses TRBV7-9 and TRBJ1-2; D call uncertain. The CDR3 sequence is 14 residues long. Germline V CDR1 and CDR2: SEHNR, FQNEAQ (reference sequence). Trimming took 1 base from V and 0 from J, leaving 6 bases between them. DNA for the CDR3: TGTGCCAGCAGCTTAGAACAGTCTAACTATGGCTACACCTTC. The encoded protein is CASSLEQSNYGYTF.

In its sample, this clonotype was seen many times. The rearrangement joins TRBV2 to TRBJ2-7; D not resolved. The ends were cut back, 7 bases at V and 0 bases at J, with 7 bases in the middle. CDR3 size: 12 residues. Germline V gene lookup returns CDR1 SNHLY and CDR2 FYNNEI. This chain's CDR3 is CASTGRSYEQYF. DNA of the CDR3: TGTGCCAGCACAGGCCGCTCCTACGAGCAGTACTTC.